This T cell receptor beta chain was identified during a study of blood T cells in healthy people across ages (dated by TCRdb to between 2015 and 2017). For the wider study: In model experiments, roughly one uniquely barcoded TCR beta cDNA molecule per two T cells was captured by template switching. Using deep sequencing normalized with unique cDNA molecular identifiers, the study measured how TCR beta repertoire diversity changes with age. The donors were divided into four age groups: young (average approximately 17 years), middle-aged (under 40), aged (about 61) and long-lived (about 80). Donors of different ages were randomly distributed across sequencing lanes to avoid experimental bias. For two donors (one aged 18 to 30 and one aged 80 or older), the study analyzed two additional independent replicas of 1 million unique cDNA reads from the same blood draw. On the study overall, not on this receptor specifically: Compared with the aged group, the long-lived group had more naive CD4+ T cells, fewer expanded clones and increased TCR diversity, suggesting age selection. As age increased, observed TCR beta diversity per million T cells dropped in a roughly linear way, and a significant reduction was already evident by age around 41. The CMV infection status of donors was not known, potentially confounding age-related changes in expanded clonotypes. Estimates of total diversity based on one million sequenced T cells were considered lower bounds and underestimates. The percentage of naive T cells measured by flow cytometry correlated strongly with observed TCR beta diversity. Conclusive comparison of naive and antigen-experienced compartments was prevented by the profiling of bulk unsorted PBMCs.

The CDR3, cysteine through phenylalanine, is 14 amino acids long. Only the CDR3 part of the read is kept: 42 bases, read in frame from the first base. V and J lose 4 bases and 10 bases, and a span of 17 bases separates them. The CDR1 and CDR2 encoded by the germline V gene are SGHAT and FQNNGV. This clonotype came up a few times. The antigen it binds to is not known. One base away there is no much larger clone; base qualities are not given. The approximately 39 donors, aged roughly 6 to 95 years, were systemically healthy Caucasian individuals from Russia. Ten milliliters of peripheral blood were drawn from each donor into EDTA-treated Vacutainer tubes. Ficoll-Paque density-gradient centrifugation was used to isolate PBMCs, with at least 7 million obtained per sample. Trizol reagent was used to extract total RNA from the PBMCs, yielding at least 5.5 micrograms per sample. For every donor, flow cytometry on a PBMC aliquot measured the percentage of naive CD45RAhigh/CD27high T cells.

Preparation of the library involved 5' RACE. The reads were generated on an Illumina HiSeq 2500. The second PCR ran for about 7 to 11 cycles and used a J-beta primer mix along with a sample-barcoded 5' primer. A template-switch 5' adaptor carrying 12 random nucleotides introduced a unique molecular identifier onto each TCR beta cDNA molecule. At least 2.5 million CDR3-containing paired-end reads were obtained from each sample. All of the RNA was converted into first-strand cDNA using the Mint cDNA synthesis kit, with a TRBC-specific oligonucleotide serving as the primer. After uracil-DNA glycosylase treatment, a first 18-cycle PCR used universal primers M1SS and BC2_uni_R on all cDNA. The authors' pipeline ran thus. For normalization, 1 million high-quality reads were randomly selected from each sample, with every read carrying a distinct molecular identifier. Reads sharing molecular identifiers were discarded rather than binned into consensus sequences. MiTCR, with a Q25 quality threshold and the strictest error-elimination algorithm, was used for CDR3 identification, clonotype clustering and error correction. A nonparametric unseen species model with Euler transformation was used to estimate lower-bound total TCR beta diversity. Using fastp trimming at Q25 and MiXCR clonotype assembly, TCRdb reanalyzed the public sequencing data and kept in-frame beta chains. Rows are unified per CDR3 protein, each entry keeping the most common DNA and genes. It is TCRdb's table, rather than the study itself, that gives the V and J calls and clone size. This sample gives 380,000 or so distinct CDR3 sequences in total; roughly half of them show up just once. The ten largest clones add up to under 60% of the sample.

Sequenced sample: blood. The rearranged chain carries TRBV11-2 and TRBJ2-1, with the D segment possibly TRBD1 or TRBD2, each aligning over 5 bases. The receptor was isolated from a man in his 60s in good health. The CDR3 region has the sequence CASSSSSGRNEQFF. The DNA reads as follows: TGTGCCAGCAGCTCGTCCTCGGGGCGAAACGAGCAGTTCTTC.